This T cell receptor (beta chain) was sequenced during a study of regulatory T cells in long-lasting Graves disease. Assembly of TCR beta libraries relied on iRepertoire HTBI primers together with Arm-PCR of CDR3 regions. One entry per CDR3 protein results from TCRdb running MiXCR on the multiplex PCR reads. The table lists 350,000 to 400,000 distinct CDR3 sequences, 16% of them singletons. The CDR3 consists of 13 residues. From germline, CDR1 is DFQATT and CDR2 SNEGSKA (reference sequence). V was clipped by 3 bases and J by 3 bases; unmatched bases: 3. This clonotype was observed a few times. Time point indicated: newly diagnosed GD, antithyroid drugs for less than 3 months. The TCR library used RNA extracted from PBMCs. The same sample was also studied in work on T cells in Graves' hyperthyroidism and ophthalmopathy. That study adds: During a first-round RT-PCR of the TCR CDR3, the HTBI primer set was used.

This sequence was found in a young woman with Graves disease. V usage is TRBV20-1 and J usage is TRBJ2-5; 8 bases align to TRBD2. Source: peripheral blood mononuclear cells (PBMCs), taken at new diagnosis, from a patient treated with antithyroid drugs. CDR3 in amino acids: CSASGGAEETQYF. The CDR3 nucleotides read TGCAGTGCTAGCGGGGGGGCGGAAGAGACCCAGTACTTC.